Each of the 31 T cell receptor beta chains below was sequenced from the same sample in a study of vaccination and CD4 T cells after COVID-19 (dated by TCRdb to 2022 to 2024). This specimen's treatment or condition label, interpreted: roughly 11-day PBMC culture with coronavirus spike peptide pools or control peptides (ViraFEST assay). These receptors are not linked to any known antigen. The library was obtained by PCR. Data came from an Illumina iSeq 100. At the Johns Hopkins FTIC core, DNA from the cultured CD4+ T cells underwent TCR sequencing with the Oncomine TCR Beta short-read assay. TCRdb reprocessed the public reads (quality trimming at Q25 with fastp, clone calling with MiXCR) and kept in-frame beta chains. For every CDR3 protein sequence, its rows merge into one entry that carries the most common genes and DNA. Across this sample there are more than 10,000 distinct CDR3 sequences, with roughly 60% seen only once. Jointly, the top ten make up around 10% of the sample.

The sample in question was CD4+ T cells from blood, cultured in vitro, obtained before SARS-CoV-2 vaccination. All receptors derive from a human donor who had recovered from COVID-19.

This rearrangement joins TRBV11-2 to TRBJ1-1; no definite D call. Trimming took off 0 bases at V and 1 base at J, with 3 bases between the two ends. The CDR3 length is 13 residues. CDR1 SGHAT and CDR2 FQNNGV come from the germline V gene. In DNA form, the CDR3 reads TGTGCCAGCAGCTTAGAACGGAACACTGAAGCTTTCTTT. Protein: CASSLERNTEAFF.

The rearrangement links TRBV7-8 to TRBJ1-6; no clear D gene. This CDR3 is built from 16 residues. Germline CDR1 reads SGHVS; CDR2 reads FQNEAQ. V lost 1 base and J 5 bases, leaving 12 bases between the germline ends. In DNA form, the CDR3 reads TGTGCCAGCAGCTTAGTAGGAAGCTTGAATAATTCACCCCTCCACTTT. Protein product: CASSLVGSLNNSPLHF. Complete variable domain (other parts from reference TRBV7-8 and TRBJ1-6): GAGVSQSPRYKVAKRGQDVALRCDPISGHVSLFWYQQALGQGPEFLTYFQNEAQLDKSGLPSDRFFAERPEGSVSTLKIQRTQQEDSAVYLCASSLVGSLNNSPLHFGNGTRLTVT.

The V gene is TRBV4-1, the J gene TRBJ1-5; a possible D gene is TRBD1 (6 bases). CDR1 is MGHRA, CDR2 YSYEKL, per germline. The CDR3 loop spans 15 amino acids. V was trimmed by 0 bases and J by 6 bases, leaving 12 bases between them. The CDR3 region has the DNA TGCGCCAGCAGCCAAGATGGGGGCGGGGGTCAGCCCCAGCATTTT. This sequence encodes CASSQDGGGGQPQHF.

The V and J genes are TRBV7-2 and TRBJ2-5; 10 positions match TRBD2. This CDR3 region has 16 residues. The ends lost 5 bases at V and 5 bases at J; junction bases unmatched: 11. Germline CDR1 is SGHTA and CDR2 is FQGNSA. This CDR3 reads CASSPTAGGLGETQYF. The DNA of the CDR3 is TGTGCCAGCAGCCCGACAGCGGGGGGGCTGGGGGAGACCCAGTACTTC.

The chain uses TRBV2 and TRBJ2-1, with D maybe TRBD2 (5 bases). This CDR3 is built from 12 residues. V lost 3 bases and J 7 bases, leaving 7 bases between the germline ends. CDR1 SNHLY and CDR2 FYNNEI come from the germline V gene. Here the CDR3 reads CASSDRGNEQFF. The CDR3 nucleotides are TGTGCCAGCAGTGATCGAGGGAATGAGCAGTTCTTC.

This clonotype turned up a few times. The CDR3 protein is CASSYYVRTETHSNQPQHF. The CDR3 DNA sequence: TGTGCCAGCAGTTACTACGTTAGGACAGAAACTCATAGCAATCAGCCCCAGCATTTT. The chain combines TRBV6-5 with TRBJ1-5; weak D call: TRBD1 (6 bases). Trimming stripped 1 base from V and 0 bases from J, with 19 bases between. The CDR3 extends over 19 amino acids. CDR1 MNHEY and CDR2 SVGAGI come from the germline V gene.

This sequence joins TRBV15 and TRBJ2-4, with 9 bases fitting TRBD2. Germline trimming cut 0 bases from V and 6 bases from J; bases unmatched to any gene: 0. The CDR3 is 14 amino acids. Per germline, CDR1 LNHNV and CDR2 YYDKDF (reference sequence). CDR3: CATSRETSGNIQYF. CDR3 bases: TGTGCCACCAGCAGAGAGACTAGCGGAAACATTCAGTACTTC.

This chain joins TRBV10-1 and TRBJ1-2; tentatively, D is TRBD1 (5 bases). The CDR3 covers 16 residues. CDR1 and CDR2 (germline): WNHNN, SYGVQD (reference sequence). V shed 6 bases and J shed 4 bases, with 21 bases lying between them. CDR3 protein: CASRTQLSGPFYGYTF. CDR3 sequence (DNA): TGCGCCAGCAGGACCCAGTTGTCAGGGCCCTTCTATGGCTACACCTTC.

CDR3 residues: CSAVRGAGDSNQPQHF. DNA for the CDR3: TGCAGTGCCGTTCGGGGGGCGGGGGATAGCAATCAGCCCCAGCATTTT. The gene calls are TRBV20-1 and TRBJ1-5; D is possibly TRBD1 (6 bases). V was pared by 6 bases and J by 0 bases, with 18 bases between. This CDR3 has 16 amino acids. Germline V gene sequence: CDR1 DFQATT, CDR2 SNEGSKA (reference sequence).

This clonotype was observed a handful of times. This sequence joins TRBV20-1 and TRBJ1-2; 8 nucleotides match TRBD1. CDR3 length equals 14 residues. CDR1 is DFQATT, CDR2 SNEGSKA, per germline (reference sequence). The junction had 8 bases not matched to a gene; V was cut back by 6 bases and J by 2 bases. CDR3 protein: CSATSGDRNYGYTF. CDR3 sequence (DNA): TGCAGTGCCACATCAGGGGACAGGAACTATGGCTACACCTTC.

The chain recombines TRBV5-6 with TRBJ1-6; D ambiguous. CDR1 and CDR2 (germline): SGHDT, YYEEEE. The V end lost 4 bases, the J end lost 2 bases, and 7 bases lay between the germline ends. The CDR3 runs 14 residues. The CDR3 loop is CASSHMAYNSPLHF. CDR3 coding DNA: TGTGCCAGCAGCCATATGGCCTATAATTCACCCCTCCACTTT.

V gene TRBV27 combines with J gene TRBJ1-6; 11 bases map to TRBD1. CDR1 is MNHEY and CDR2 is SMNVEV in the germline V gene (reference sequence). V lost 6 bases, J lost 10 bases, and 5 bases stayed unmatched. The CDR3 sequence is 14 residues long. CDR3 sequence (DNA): TGTGCCAGCAGCGGGACAGGGGGAAAATCACCCCTCCACTTT. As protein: CASSGTGGKSPLHF.

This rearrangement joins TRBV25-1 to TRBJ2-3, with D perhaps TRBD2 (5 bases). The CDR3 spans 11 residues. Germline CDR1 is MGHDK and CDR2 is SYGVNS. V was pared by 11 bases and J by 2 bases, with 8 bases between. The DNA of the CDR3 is TGTGCCTCGGGGATCACAGATACGCAGTATTTT. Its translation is CASGITDTQYF.

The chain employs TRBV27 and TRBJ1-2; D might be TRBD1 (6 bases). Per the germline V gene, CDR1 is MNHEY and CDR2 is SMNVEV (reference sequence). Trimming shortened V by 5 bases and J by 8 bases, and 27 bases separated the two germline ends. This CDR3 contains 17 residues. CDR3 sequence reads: CASSGDSGGLGGDGYTF. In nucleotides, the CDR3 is TGTGCCAGCAGTGGGGACTCCGGGGGGTTAGGGGGAGACGGCTACACCTTC.

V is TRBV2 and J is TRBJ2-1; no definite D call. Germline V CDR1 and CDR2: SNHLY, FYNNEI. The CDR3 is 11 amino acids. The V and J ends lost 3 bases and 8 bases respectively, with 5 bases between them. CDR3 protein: CASSEVYEQFF. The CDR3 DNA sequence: TGTGCCAGCAGTGAGGTCTATGAGCAGTTCTTC.

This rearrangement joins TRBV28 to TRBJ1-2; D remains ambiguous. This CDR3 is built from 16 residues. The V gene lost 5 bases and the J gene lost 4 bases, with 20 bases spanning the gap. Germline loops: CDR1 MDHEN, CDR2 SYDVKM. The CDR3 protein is CASSPSGQAGLYGYTF. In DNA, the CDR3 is TGTGCCAGCAGTCCCAGCGGTCAGGCCGGGCTCTATGGCTACACCTTC.

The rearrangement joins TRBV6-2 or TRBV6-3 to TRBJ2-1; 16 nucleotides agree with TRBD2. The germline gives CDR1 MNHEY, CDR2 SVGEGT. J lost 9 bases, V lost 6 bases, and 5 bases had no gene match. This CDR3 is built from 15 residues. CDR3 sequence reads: CASRGLAGGRSEQFF. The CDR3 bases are TGTGCCAGCAGGGGACTAGCGGGGGGGCGCTCTGAGCAGTTCTTC.

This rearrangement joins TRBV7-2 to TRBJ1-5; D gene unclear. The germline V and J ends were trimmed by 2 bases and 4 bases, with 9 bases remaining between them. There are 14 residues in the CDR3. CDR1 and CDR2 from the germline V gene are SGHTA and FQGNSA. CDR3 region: CASSLTDRNQPQHF. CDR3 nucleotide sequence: TGTGCCAGCAGCTTAACCGATAGGAATCAGCCCCAGCATTTT.

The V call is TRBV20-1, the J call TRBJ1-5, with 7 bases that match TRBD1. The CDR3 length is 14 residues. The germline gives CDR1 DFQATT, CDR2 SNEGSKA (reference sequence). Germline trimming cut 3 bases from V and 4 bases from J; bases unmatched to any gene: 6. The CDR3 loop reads CSASKGAENQPQHF. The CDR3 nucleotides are TGCAGTGCTAGCAAGGGGGCCGAGAATCAGCCCCAGCATTTT.

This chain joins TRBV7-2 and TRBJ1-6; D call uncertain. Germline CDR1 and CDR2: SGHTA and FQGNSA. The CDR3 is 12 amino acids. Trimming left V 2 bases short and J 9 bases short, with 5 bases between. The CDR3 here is CASSLSFSPLHF. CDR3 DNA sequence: TGTGCCAGCAGCTTAAGTTTTTCACCCCTCCACTTT. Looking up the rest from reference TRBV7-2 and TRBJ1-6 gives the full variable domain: GAGVSQSPSNKVTEKGKDVELRCDPISGHTALYWYRQSLGQGLEFLIYFQGNSAPDKSGLPSDRFSAERTGGSVSTLTIQRTQQEDSAVYLCASSLSFSPLHFGNGTRLTVT.

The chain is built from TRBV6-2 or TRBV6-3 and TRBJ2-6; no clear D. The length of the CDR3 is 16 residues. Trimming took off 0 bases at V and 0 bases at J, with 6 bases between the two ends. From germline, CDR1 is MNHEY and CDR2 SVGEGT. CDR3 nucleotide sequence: TGTGCCAGCAGTTACTCGAAGGCCTCTGGGGCCAACGTCCTGACTTTC. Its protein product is CASSYSKASGANVLTF.

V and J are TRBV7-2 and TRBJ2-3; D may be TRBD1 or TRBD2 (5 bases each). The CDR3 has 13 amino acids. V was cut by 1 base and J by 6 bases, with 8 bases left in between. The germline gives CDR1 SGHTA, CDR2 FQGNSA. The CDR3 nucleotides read TGTGCCAGCAGCTTAGATTGGGGGGATACGCAGTATTTT. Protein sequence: CASSLDWGDTQYF.

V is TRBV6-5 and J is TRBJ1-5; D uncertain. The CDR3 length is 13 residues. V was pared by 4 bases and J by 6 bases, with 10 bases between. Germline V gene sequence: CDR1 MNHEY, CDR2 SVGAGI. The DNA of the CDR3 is TGTGCCAGCAGTTTATCCGGAGGTCAGCCCCAGCATTTT. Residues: CASSLSGGQPQHF.

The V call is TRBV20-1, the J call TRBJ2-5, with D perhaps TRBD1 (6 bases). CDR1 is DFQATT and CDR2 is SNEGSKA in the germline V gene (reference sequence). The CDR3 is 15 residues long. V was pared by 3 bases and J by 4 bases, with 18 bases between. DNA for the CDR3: TGCAGTGCTAGCGCGGACAGCGGTACTATAGAGACCCAGTACTTC. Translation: CSASADSGTIETQYF.

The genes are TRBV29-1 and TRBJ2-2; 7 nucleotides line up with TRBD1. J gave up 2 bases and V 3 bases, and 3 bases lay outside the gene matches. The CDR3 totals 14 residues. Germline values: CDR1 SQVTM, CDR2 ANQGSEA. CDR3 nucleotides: TGCAGCGTTGACCCAGGGGGAAACACCGGGGAGCTGTTTTTT. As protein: CSVDPGGNTGELFF.

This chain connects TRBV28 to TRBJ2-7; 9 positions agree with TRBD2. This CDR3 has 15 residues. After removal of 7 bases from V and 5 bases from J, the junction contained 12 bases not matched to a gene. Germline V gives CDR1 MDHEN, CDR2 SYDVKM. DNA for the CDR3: TGTGCCAGCAACCCGAGCGGGGGGCGCTGGGACGAGCAGTACTTC. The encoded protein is CASNPSGGRWDEQYF.

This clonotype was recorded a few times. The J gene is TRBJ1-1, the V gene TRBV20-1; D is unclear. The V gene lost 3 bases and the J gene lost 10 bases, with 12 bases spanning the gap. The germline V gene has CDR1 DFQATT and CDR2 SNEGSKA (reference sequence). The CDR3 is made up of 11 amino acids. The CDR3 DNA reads TGCAGTGCTAGCCGGGGTTATACAGCTTTCTTT. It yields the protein CSASRGYTAFF.

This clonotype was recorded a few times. The CDR3 loop reads CSTLLADNEQFF. The CDR3 DNA reads as TGCAGTACCCTACTAGCGGACAATGAGCAGTTCTTC. The V and J genes are TRBV20-1 and TRBJ2-1; 8 nucleotides match TRBD2. The germline V gene has CDR1 DFQATT and CDR2 SNEGSKA (reference sequence). The CDR3 totals 12 residues. J was trimmed by 5 bases and V by 8 bases; bases with no gene match: 5.

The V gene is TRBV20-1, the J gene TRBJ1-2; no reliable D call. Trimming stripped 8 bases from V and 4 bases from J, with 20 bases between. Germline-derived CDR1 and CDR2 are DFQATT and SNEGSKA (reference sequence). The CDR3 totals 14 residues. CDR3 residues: CSSKLWTVSYGYTF. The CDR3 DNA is TGCAGTAGCAAGCTATGGACCGTTAGCTATGGCTACACCTTC.

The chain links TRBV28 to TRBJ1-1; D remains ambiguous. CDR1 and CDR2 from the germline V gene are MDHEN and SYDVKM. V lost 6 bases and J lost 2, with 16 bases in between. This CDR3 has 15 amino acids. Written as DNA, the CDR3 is TGTGCCAGCAGAAGAGGGTCAGTAGGAAACACTGAAGCTTTCTTT. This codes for CASRRGSVGNTEAFF.

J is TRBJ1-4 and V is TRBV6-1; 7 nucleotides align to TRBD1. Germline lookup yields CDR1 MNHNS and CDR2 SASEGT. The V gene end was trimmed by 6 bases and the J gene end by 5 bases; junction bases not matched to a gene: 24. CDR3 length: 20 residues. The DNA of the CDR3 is TGTGCCAGCAGCCACAAACGACAGGGTAGGACCTTTGAGGGGAATGAAAAACTGTTTTTT. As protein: CASSHKRQGRTFEGNEKLFF.